This entry concerns a single T cell receptor beta chain. Its antigen is not yet known. Base qualities are not recorded, but no much larger clone differs from it by a single base. Preparation of the library involved RT-PCR. The run used an Illumina HiSeq 2500. TCRdb's own reprocessing of the public reads used fastp at Q25 and MiXCR and kept productive beta chains. When rows share a CDR3 protein, they turn into one entry using the most common DNA and genes. Here the sample has approximately 500,000 distinct CDR3 sequences; 13% occur a single time. The top ten hold approximately 14% of the sample. The time point label, read with the paper, signifies: approximately 40 days after influenza vaccine administration. From a lookup of the germline V gene (reference sequence), CDR1 and CDR2 are LNHDA and SQIVND. Trimming leaves V shorter by 5 bases and J shorter by 5 bases, with the junction holding 18 bases beyond the gene matches. The CDR3, from cysteine to phenylalanine, totals 19 residues. Left in the record is the CDR3 DNA by itself, 57 bases read in frame from the first base.

The data originate from a study of response to subunit inactivated influenza vaccine (dated by TCRdb to the late 2010s). Turning to the overall study: The study used deep quantitative T cell receptor repertoire profiling to track responses to a trivalent subunit inactivated influenza vaccine.

Broader findings and caveats from the paper: The authors proposed that each seasonal influenza vaccination may bring in only a limited number of new T cells.

The source material was PBMCs from blood, sampled roughly 46 days after vaccination. Recombination linked TRBV19 to TRBJ1-5; 10 junctional bases match TRBD1. This receptor was obtained from a man aged 50-59 years who received an inactivated influenza vaccine. Donor details come from another sample of the same person, matched by shared clones. The DNA sequence is as follows: TGTGCCAGTAGTGTCCTGAGAGACAGGGGGCTGTTGAGGGATCAGCCCCAGCATTTT. It translates as CASSVLRDRGLLRDQPQHF. The variable domain in full, with residues beyond the CDR3 obtained from the reference TRBV19 and TRBJ1-5 genes, is DGGITQSPKYLFRKEGQNVTLSCEQNLNHDAMYWYRQDPGQGLRLIYYSQIVNDFQKGDIAEGYSVSREKKESFPLTVTSAQKNPTAFYLCASSVLRDRGLLRDQPQHFGDGTRLSIL.